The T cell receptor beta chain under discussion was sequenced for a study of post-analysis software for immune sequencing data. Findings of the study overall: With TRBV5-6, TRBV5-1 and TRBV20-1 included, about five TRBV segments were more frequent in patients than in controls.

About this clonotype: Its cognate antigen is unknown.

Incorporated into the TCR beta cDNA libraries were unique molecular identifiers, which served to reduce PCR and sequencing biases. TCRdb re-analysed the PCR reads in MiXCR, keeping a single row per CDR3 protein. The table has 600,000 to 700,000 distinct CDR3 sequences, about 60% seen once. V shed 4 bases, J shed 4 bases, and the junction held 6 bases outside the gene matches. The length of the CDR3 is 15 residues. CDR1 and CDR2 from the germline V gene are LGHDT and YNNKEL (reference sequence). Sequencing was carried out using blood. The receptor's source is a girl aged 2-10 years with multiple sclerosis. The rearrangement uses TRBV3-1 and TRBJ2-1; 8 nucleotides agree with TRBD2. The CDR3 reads CASSLPGLGYNEQFF. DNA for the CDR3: TGTGCCAGCAGCCTTCCGGGACTAGGGTACAATGAGCAGTTCTTC.